A single TCR beta chain is shown here with its context. Its antigen is not known. Germline CDR1 is MRHNA and CDR2 is SNTAGT. This CDR3 has 15 residues. The trim removed 10 bases at V and 2 bases at J, leaving 13 bases unmatched. The sample belongs to a study of OX40 agonist ivuxolimab in advanced cancers. Whole-study context: More than 35% of patients had received prior checkpoint inhibitor therapy. The study's findings and limits: Some nonresponders likewise displayed low normalized T-cell clonal expansion.

Sequencing was performed with immunoSEQ multiplex PCR; in TCRdb, only in-frame clones are kept and a portion is missing. The sample contains about 32,000 clones, more than 75% of which appear only once. This specimen was CD4+ or CD8+ T cells sorted from blood, taken in a trial of the OX40 agonist ivuxolimab. V usage is TRBV6-4 and J usage is TRBJ2-7, with 8 bases identical to TRBD1. The clonotype originates from an adult with an advanced solid tumor such as melanoma, head and neck, liver or kidney cancer. CDR3 DNA: TGTGCCATCCTATCCGGGACAGGTAGCCCCTACGAGCAGTACTTC. This gives the protein CAILSGTGSPYEQYF.